One and the same sample provided the 2 T cell receptor beta chains below, sequenced in a study of CD8 T cells in ankylosing spondylitis. These TCRs are of unknown antigen specificity. Study results and caveats: A TCR beta motif made of several highly homologous variants seemed typical of ankylosing spondylitis blood.

TCRdb used MiXCR to reprocess the 5' RACE reads, holding one entry per CDR3 protein. The sample includes 500,000 or so distinct CDR3 sequences, 5.3% of them seen just once. Input material: blood, either unsorted or a sorted T cell fraction (not recorded which). These receptors all come from a male donor with ankylosing spondylitis.

This clonotype came up many times. The chain joins TRBV12-3 or TRBV12-4 to TRBJ2-1; the D gene is possibly TRBD2 (5 bases). Trimming removed 3 bases from V and 9 bases from J, with 9 bases in between. This CDR3 is 12 amino acids long. The CDR3 is CASSFGGSEQFF. Written as DNA, the CDR3 is TGTGCCAGCAGTTTTGGAGGTAGTGAGCAGTTCTTC.

This clonotype was seen at least ten times. The chain combines TRBV5-5 with TRBJ2-7, with TRBD2 matching over 8 bases. Germline V gives CDR1 SGHKS, CDR2 YYEKEE (reference sequence). CDR3 length equals 15 residues. J lost 4 bases, V lost 0 bases, and 6 bases had no gene match. The CDR3 DNA sequence: TGTGCCAGCAGCTTGGAAGCGGGAGAACCGTACGAGCAGTACTTC. This translates into CASSLEAGEPYEQYF.